Shown below are 20 T cell receptor beta chains from a single sample sequenced in a study of blood T cell repertoires in COVID-19. Assay used: immunoSEQ multiplex PCR; TCRdb lists only in-frame clones, some missing. The data hold roughly 220,000 clones, with roughly 89% observed a single time. The sample was PBMCs or T cells enriched from blood (not recorded which). All receptors come from a middle-aged woman who had recovered from COVID-19.

This clone was observed a few times. The rearrangement joins TRBV10-2 to TRBJ1-5, with D possibly matching TRBD1 (6 bases). The CDR3 is made up of 15 amino acids. V lost 5 bases to trimming and J lost 1 base, with 12 bases between them. Germline V lookup: CDR1 WSHSY, CDR2 SAAADI. The CDR3 here is CASSFDRMSNQPQHF. The DNA for the CDR3 is TGCGCCAGCAGTTTCGACAGGATGAGCAATCAGCCCCAGCATTTT.

This clone has a single count. This chain uses TRBV7-9 with TRBJ1-2; 8 bases align to TRBD1. V shed 5 bases and J 4 bases; nucleotides not matched to a gene: 3. The CDR3 runs to 13 residues. Germline CDR1 is SEHNR and CDR2 is FQNEAQ (reference sequence). The CDR3 loop reads CASSAGQGYGYTF. CDR3 sequence (DNA): TGTGCCAGCAGCGCCGGACAGGGCTATGGCTACACCTTC.

The chain has TRBV5-1 and TRBJ2-7, with TRBD1 matching over 7 bases. This CDR3 spans 16 amino acids. CDR1 is SGHRS, CDR2 YFSETQ, per germline. With V trimmed by 5 bases and J by 2 bases, 13 bases remained unmatched. The CDR3 DNA is TGCGCCAGCAGTAGGGATAAGGGGACAGACCCCTACGAGCAGTACTTC. Amino acids: CASSRDKGTDPYEQYF.

This chain connects TRBV19 to TRBJ1-2; 10 nucleotides align to TRBD1. The CDR3 loop spans 15 amino acids. The V segment lost 5 bases and the J segment 1 base; nucleotides outside the gene matches: 4. Germline CDR1 LNHDA, CDR2 SQIVND (reference sequence). The CDR3 region is CASSLDRGFNYGYTF. DNA of the CDR3: TGTGCCAGTAGTTTGGACAGGGGGTTTAACTATGGCTACACCTTC.

J is TRBJ2-6 and V is TRBV7-2, with a possible D match to TRBD1 (5 bases). From germline, CDR1 is SGHTA and CDR2 FQGNSA. There are 17 residues in the CDR3. Trimming stripped 7 bases from V and 4 bases from J, with 20 bases between. The CDR3: CASTRVLPSTGANVLTF. The CDR3 DNA is TGTGCCAGCACCAGGGTATTACCCTCTACCGGGGCCAACGTCCTGACTTTC.

CDR3 sequence (DNA): TGTGCCAGCAGGGACAGGGGGAGCAATCAGCCCCAGCATTTT. This codes for CASRDRGSNQPQHF. This rearrangement joins TRBV6-5 to TRBJ1-5; TRBD1 agrees at 10 bases. The ends lost 6 bases at V and 1 base at J; junction bases unmatched: 0. The CDR3 is made up of 14 amino acids. Per germline, CDR1 MNHEY and CDR2 SVGAGI.

The chain is built from TRBV7-2 and TRBJ1-1; 8 bases map to TRBD1. This CDR3 spans 13 amino acids. V lost 4 bases, J lost 5 bases, and 3 bases stayed unmatched. Looked up from germline, CDR1 is SGHTA and CDR2 is FQGNSA. The CDR3 loop reads CASSSQGATEAFF. The CDR3 region has the DNA TGTGCCAGCAGCTCCCAGGGGGCAACTGAAGCTTTCTTT.

The table lists this clone with a few counts. The chain joins TRBV6-5 to TRBJ1-2; perhaps TRBD1 as D (5 bases). This CDR3 has 13 amino acids. CDR1 MNHEY and CDR2 SVGAGI come from the germline V gene. V was cut by 6 bases and J by 3 bases, with 11 bases left in between. DNA for the CDR3: TGTGCCAGCAGGATGCAAGGGGACTATGGCTACACCTTC. This sequence encodes CASRMQGDYGYTF.

The rearrangement joins TRBV12-3 or TRBV12-4 to TRBJ2-7; D gene unclear. There are 13 residues in the CDR3. Trimming removed 1 base from V and 3 bases from J, with 7 bases in between. The CDR3 here is CASSLVVGYEQYV. In nucleotides, the CDR3 is TGTGCCAGCAGTTTAGTTGTCGGCTACGAGCAGTACGTC.

The gene calls are TRBV27 and TRBJ1-2, with D perhaps TRBD1 (6 bases). Trimming left V 4 bases short and J 3 bases short, with 15 bases between. Germline CDR1 MNHEY, CDR2 SMNVEV (reference sequence). The length of the CDR3 is 15 residues. CDR3 amino acids: CASSSSRGHYYGYTF. DNA for the CDR3: TGTGCCAGCAGTTCCTCCCGGGGACATTACTATGGCTACACCTTC.

The chain links TRBV7-9 to TRBJ1-1; D call uncertain. This CDR3 has 13 amino acids. The germline V gene encodes CDR1 SEHNR and CDR2 FQNEAQ (reference sequence). V lost 5 bases and J 0 bases, leaving 7 bases between the germline ends. DNA of the CDR3: TGTGCCAGCAGCCCAGGTATGAACACTGAAGCTTTCTTT. This sequence encodes CASSPGMNTEAFF.

This clone was seen just once. This chain uses TRBV7-2 with TRBJ1-1; 7 nucleotides match TRBD1. The CDR3 contains 14 residues. CDR1 is SGHTA and CDR2 is FQGNSA in the germline V gene. J was trimmed by 0 bases and V by 3 bases; bases with no gene match: 1. DNA for the CDR3: TGTGCCAGCAGCTTGGGACAGCTGAACACTGAAGCTTTCTTT. The encoded protein is CASSLGQLNTEAFF.

V usage is TRBV6-5 and J usage is TRBJ1-2; D remains unclear. The CDR3 runs 11 residues. Germline V gene sequence: CDR1 MNHEY, CDR2 SVGAGI. Trimming left V 8 bases short and J 7 bases short, with 11 bases between. CDR3 coding DNA: TGTGCCAGCCGAACAGTCCGTGGCTACACCTTC. Translated, it gives CASRTVRGYTF.

On this clone itself: Because the CDR3's place on the DNA is in doubt, the DNA is left out and the CDR3 is given as listed by TCRdb. The gene calls are TRBV18 and TRBJ2-7; the table calls TRBD1, which could not be checked here. The CDR3 is 13 amino acids in total, end residues counted. Germline CDR1 KGHSH, CDR2 LQKENI. CDR3 protein: CASSPGVGLGAYV.

The chain uses TRBV7-4 and TRBJ1-3; D is uncertain. The CDR3 spans 15 residues. The germline gives CDR1 SGHVT, CDR2 SQSDAQ. The V end was cut by 9 bases, the J end by 0 bases, with 15 bases between. DNA of the CDR3: TGTGCCAGTCAACGGACGGGATTCTCTGGAAACACCATATATTTT. Translated, it gives CASQRTGFSGNTIYF.

This clone was seen just once. This chain uses TRBV5-1 with TRBJ1-1; D not certain. V was trimmed by 1 base and J by 2 bases, leaving 9 bases between them. This CDR3 comprises 14 residues. The germline gives CDR1 SGHRS, CDR2 YFSETQ. This chain's CDR3 is CASSLLQINTEAFF. The CDR3 nucleotides read TGCGCCAGCAGCTTGTTACAGATTAACACTGAAGCTTTCTTT.

The chain links TRBV19 to TRBJ1-4; tentative D call: TRBD1 (6 bases). The CDR3 contains 16 residues. Trimming took 4 bases from V and 3 from J, leaving 15 bases between them. Germline V gene sequence: CDR1 LNHDA, CDR2 SQIVND (reference sequence). The chain's CDR3 is CASSKLQGQANEKLFF. The DNA for the CDR3 is TGTGCCAGTAGTAAGTTACAGGGACAAGCTAATGAAAAACTGTTTTTT.

This sequence joins TRBV19 and TRBJ1-5, with a tentative D call TRBD1 (6 bases). Trimming removed 2 bases from V and 5 bases from J, with 7 bases in between. CDR3 length: 13 amino acids. The germline gives CDR1 LNHDA, CDR2 SQIVND (reference sequence). The CDR3 here is CASSIHRDQPQHF. The CDR3 DNA reads TGTGCCAGTAGTATACACAGGGATCAGCCCCAGCATTTT.

The rearrangement uses TRBV19 and TRBJ2-5; 7 bases fit TRBD2. From germline, CDR1 is LNHDA and CDR2 SQIVND (reference sequence). The CDR3 extends over 14 amino acids. Trimming took 1 base from V and 5 from J; bases not matched to a gene: 4. CDR3 bases: TGTGCCAGTAGTATAGCGGGAGGAGTGGAGACCCAGTACTTC. Protein product: CASSIAGGVETQYF.

This chain connects TRBV7-2 to TRBJ2-3; 11 bases fit TRBD2. V lost 0 bases to trimming and J lost 2 bases; unmatched junction nucleotides: 4. CDR1 and CDR2 (germline): SGHTA, FQGNSA. The CDR3 runs 17 residues. The CDR3 protein is CASSLARLAGSTDTQYF. The CDR3 coding sequence is TGTGCCAGCAGCTTAGCACGACTAGCGGGGTCCACAGATACGCAGTATTTT.